This TCR beta chain originates from a study of graft-versus-host responses after intestinal transplantation. Some clones are missing from TCRdb's copy, which holds only in-frame ones; the method was immunoSEQ multiplex PCR. The sample shows around 100,000 clones, more than 85% of them seen only once. Germline loops: CDR1 MDHEN, CDR2 SYDVKM. The V and J ends lost 3 bases and 0 bases respectively, with 12 bases between them. The CDR3 is 16 residues long. Details on this clone: Its antigen is not identified.

The origin of this receptor is a human donor who was the organ donor for an intestinal transplant. V and J are TRBV28 and TRBJ2-1; D is uncertain. Material: unstimulated CD8+ T cells sorted from spleen or lymph node cells, obtained before transplant. CDR3 in amino acids: CASSFGLSSSYNEQFF. DNA for the CDR3: TGTGCCAGCAGTTTCGGGTTGTCGAGCTCCTACAATGAGCAGTTCTTC. Filled out from reference TRBV28 and TRBJ2-1, the complete variable domain reads DVKVTQSSRYLVKRTGEKVFLECVQDMDHENMFWYRQDPGLGLRLIYFSYDVKMKEKGDIPEGYSVSREKKERFSLILESASTNQTSMYLCASSFGLSSSYNEQFFGPGTRLTVL.